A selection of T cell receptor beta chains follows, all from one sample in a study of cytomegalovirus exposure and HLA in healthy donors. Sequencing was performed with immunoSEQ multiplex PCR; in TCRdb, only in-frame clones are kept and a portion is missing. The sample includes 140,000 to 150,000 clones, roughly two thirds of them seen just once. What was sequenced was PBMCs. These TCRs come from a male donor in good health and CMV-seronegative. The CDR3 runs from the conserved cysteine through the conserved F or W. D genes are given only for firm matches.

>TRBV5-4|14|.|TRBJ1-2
CASSLGQFLGGYTF
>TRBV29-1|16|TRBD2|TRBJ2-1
CSGRTSGGSSYNEQFF
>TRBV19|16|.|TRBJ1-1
CASRTPFRGGGTEAFF
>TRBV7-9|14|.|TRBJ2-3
CASSLGGEVDTQYF
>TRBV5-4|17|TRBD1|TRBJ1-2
CASSSAWTGAFNYGYTF
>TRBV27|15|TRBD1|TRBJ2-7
CASSLAIQGPYEQYF
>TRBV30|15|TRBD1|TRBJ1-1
CAWSTGVGMNTEAFF
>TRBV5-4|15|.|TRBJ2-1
CASSLGGGTYNEQFF
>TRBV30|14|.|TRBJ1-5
CAWSLAGGNQPQHF
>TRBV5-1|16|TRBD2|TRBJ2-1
CASSFMGGGAYNEQFF
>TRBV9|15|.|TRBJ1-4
CASSVAGALEEKLFF
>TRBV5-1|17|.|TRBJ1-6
CASSLAIGRAYNSPLHF
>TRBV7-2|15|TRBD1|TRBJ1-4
CASSNRGTTNEKLFF
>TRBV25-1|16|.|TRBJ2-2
CASSEELSANTGELFF
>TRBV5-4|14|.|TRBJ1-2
CASSLRVASYGYTF
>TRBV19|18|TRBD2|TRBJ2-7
CASAILVRTIAGSYEQYF
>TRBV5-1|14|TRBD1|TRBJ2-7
CASSLGQGIGEQYF
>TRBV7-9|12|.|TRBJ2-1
CSSSKPSNEQFF
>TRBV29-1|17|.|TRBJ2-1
CSVEGGVRDSFRGEQFF
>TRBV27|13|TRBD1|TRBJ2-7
CAVRGQGVYEQYF
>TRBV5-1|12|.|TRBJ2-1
CASSYGINEQFF
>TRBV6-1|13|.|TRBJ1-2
CASSLELRGILTF
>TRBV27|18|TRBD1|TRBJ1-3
CASSSLYDRERTGNTIYF
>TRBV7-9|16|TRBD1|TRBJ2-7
CASSSTGTETHYEQYF
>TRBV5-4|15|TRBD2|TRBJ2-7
CASSLDSGGLGEQYF
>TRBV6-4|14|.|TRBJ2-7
CASSAEGGSYEQYF
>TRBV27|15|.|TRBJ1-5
CASSLKYRGNQPQHF
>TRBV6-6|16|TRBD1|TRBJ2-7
CASRARQGSLAYEQYF
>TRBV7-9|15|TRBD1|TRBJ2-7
CASSFPGQGVKEQYF
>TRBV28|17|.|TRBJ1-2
CASSPGIEGQIRYGYTF
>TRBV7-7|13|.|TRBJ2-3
CASSTEAGGPQYF
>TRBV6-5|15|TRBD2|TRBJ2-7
CASSTSTSGFYEQYF
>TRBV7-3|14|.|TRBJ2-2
CASSLTRDTGELFF
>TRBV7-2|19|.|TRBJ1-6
CASSLAYGGVSAYNSPLHF
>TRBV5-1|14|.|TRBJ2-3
CASSLGPEEDTQYF
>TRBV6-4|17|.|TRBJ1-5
CASSERNRTISNQPQHF
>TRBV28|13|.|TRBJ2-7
CASSLTNSYEQYF
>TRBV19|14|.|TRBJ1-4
CASSMGPGFGKLFF
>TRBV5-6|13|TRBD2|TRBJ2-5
CASSLASGETQYF
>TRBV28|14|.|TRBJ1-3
CASSLVDSRNTIYF
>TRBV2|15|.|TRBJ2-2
CASSKAASNTGELFF
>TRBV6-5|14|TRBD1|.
CASRPTGGIYEQYF
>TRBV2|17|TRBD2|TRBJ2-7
CASSDRLAGDISYEQYF
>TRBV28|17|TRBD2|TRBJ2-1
CASSPHRLAGGLGEQFF
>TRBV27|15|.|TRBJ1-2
CASSLLTGDRYGYTF
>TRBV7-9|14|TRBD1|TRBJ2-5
CASSPTGGGETQYF
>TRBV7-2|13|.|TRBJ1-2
CASSFGSNYGYTF
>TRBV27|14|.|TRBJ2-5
CASSYRDNQETQYF
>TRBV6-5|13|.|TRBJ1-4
CASLGEDKKKLFF
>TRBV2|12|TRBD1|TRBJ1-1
CASDRGLTEAFF
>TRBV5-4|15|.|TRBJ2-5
CASSQHTGMEETQYF
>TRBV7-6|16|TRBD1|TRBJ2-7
CASSQGRGQGIHEQYF
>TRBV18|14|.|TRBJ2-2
CASSPVSSTGELFF
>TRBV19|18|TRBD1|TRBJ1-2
CASSTSIYPGQPYYGYTF
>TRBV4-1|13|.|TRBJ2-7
CASSQDGGYEQYF
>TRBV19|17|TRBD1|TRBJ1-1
CASNTGKSGGMNTEAFF
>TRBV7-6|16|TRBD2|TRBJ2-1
CASSDTSGGHYNEQFF
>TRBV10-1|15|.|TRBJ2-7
CASSEGPSQNYEQYF
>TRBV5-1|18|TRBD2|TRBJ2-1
CASSSVGSGSLSYNEQFF
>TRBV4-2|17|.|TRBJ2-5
CASSQEGGLADQETQYF